Listed here is a single TCR beta chain. TCRdb keeps only in-frame clones here, not all; method: immunoSEQ multiplex PCR. The table has a few hundred thousand clones, 70% to 85% seen once. The sample originates from a study of blood T cell repertoires in COVID-19. About the research overall: Nucleic acid was either cDNA or gDNA, and it came from T cells, B-cell-depleted T cells, or PBMCs.

In germline, CDR1 is MDHEN, CDR2 SYDVKM. V trimming: 2 bases; J trimming: 3 bases; junction bases outside the gene matches: 6. This CDR3 region has 16 residues. The sequencing sample was made of peripheral blood. The rearrangement links TRBV28 to TRBJ1-1; 10 positions match TRBD1. The sequence was obtained from a woman aged 40-49 years who had recovered from COVID-19. This CDR3 reads CASSLSPGTGDTEAFF. The CDR3 nucleotides are TGTGCCAGCAGTTTAAGTCCCGGGACAGGGGACACTGAAGCTTTCTTT.